The 28 T cell receptor beta chains below come from one sample, sequenced in a study of CD8+ T cells in alopecia areata. Following RNA extraction, reverse transcription yielded cDNA that acted as the sequencing template. Profiled with immunoSEQ multiplex PCR; TCRdb holds only in-frame clones, not every one. The sample contains roughly 250,000 clones, 67% of which appear only once. Material: CD4+ T cells sorted from blood, obtained at week 0. All receptors come from a human donor with alopecia areata.

The chain combines TRBV19 with TRBJ2-5, with a tentative D call TRBD1 (6 bases). The CDR3 extends over 12 amino acids. V shed 5 bases and J shed 5 bases, with 9 bases lying between them. Looked up from germline, CDR1 is LNHDA and CDR2 is SQIVND (reference sequence). This CDR3 is CASSPRGETQYF. The CDR3 DNA reads as TGTGCCAGTAGTCCAAGGGGGGAGACCCAGTACTTC.

This chain links TRBV5-1 with TRBJ2-3; maybe TRBD2 (5 bases). With 4 bases removed from V and 6 bases from J, the gap between germline ends came to 12 bases. There are 13 residues in the CDR3. The V gene's germline CDR1 is SGHRS and CDR2 YFSETQ. The CDR3 bases are TGCGCCAGCAGCCGGACTGAATTGGATACGCAGTATTTT. Translated: CASSRTELDTQYF. The whole variable domain, remainder taken from reference TRBV5-1 and TRBJ2-3, is KAGVTQTPRYLIKTRGQQVTLSCSPISGHRSVSWYQQTPGQGLQFLFEYFSETQRNKGNFPGRFSGRQFSNSRSEMNVSTLELGDSALYLCASSRTELDTQYFGPGTRLTVL.

This clone was recorded once. The rearrangement joins TRBV6-5 to TRBJ1-2; D is possibly TRBD1 (5 bases). The CDR3 runs to 14 residues. The germline V gene encodes CDR1 MNHEY and CDR2 SVGAGI. V was pared by 8 bases and J by 0 bases, with 13 bases between. The DNA for the CDR3 is TGTGCCAGCTATCCCGGGGACCCTAACTATGGCTACACCTTC. It encodes CASYPGDPNYGYTF.

The V and J genes are TRBV30 and TRBJ2-2; a weak D match, TRBD2 (5 bases). CDR1 is GTSNPN and CDR2 is SVGIG in the germline V gene (reference sequence). Trimming left V 1 base short and J 8 bases short, with 17 bases between. This CDR3 is built from 15 residues. The CDR3 protein is CAWSGASNPRGELFF. The CDR3 DNA reads TGTGCCTGGAGTGGGGCTAGCAACCCTCGGGGGGAGCTGTTTTTT.

This sequence joins TRBV6-4 and TRBJ1-6; perhaps TRBD1 as D (5 bases). Germline V gives CDR1 MRHNA, CDR2 SNTAGT. The CDR3 consists of 13 residues. Trimming stripped 6 bases from V and 10 bases from J, with 13 bases between. CDR3: CASRETVGSPLHF. The DNA of the CDR3 is TGTGCCAGCAGAGAGACAGTTGGATCACCCCTCCACTTT.

V and J are TRBV9 and TRBJ2-1, with D perhaps matching TRBD1 or TRBD2 (5 bases each). The length of the CDR3 is 18 residues. V was trimmed by 0 bases and J by 8 bases, leaving 24 bases between them. Germline V gene lookup returns CDR1 SGDLS and CDR2 YYNGEE. The CDR3 loop reads CASSVGDSWDPLRHEQFF. The CDR3 DNA reads TGTGCCAGCAGCGTAGGAGACTCTTGGGACCCCCTTCGCCATGAGCAGTTCTTC.

This clone appeared a few times. The V gene is TRBV4-3, the J gene TRBJ2-1; D is ambiguous. The CDR3 sequence is 14 residues long. Germline V lookup: CDR1 LGHNA, CDR2 YSLEER. V lost 3 bases to trimming and J lost 9 bases, with 15 bases between them. CDR3 loop: CASSHADRDGEQFF. For the CDR3, the DNA is TGCGCCAGCAGCCACGCGGACCGCGACGGTGAGCAGTTCTTC.

J is TRBJ2-7 and V is TRBV15; D is perhaps TRBD2 (5 bases). Looked up from germline, CDR1 is LNHNV and CDR2 is YYDKDF (reference sequence). Trimming pared 4 bases from V and 6 bases from J, leaving 19 bases between. The CDR3 runs 15 residues. CDR3 DNA: TGTGCCACCAGCACGGAAAGGACTGCCCCAAGCGAGCAGTACTTC. Amino acids: CATSTERTAPSEQYF.

This clone was observed once. The rearrangement links TRBV7-9 to TRBJ1-1, with D possibly matching TRBD1 (5 bases). CDR1 is SEHNR, CDR2 FQNEAQ, per germline (reference sequence). The CDR3 covers 17 residues. V lost 0 bases and J lost 2, with 16 bases in between. As DNA, the CDR3 is TGTGCCAGCAGCTTAGCCTGGGGACTTTTAGAAAACACTGAAGCTTTCTTT. Its translation: CASSLAWGLLENTEAFF.

The chain carries TRBV5-4 and TRBJ2-1; TRBD1 aligns across 11 bases. This CDR3 spans 14 amino acids. The germline gives CDR1 SGHNT, CDR2 YYREEE (reference sequence). The V gene end was trimmed by 0 bases and the J gene end by 8 bases; junction bases not matched to a gene: 1. CDR3 residues: CASSLGTGGYEQFF. The CDR3 DNA follows: TGTGCCAGCAGCTTGGGGACAGGGGGCTATGAGCAGTTCTTC.

The rearrangement joins TRBV9 to TRBJ2-7, with D perhaps matching TRBD1 (5 bases). This CDR3 is built from 14 residues. Germline assignment: CDR1 SGDLS and CDR2 YYNGEE. V shed 0 bases and J shed 2 bases, with 9 bases lying between them. CDR3 in DNA: TGTGCCAGCAGCGTAGGGCTAGGGGCCTACGAGCAGTACTTC. This codes for CASSVGLGAYEQYF.

The chain has TRBV7-2 and TRBJ2-3; TRBD1 aligns across 8 bases. Trimming at V came to 5 bases and at J to 6 bases, leaving 1 base not matched to a gene. The CDR3 sequence is 12 residues long. The germline V gene has CDR1 SGHTA and CDR2 FQGNSA. CDR3 in amino acids: CASSGTGDTQYF. CDR3 bases: TGTGCCAGCAGCGGGACAGGCGATACGCAGTATTTT.

The chain joins TRBV5-1 to TRBJ2-3, with 11 bases identical to TRBD1. J was trimmed by 4 bases and V by 4 bases; bases with no gene match: 2. The CDR3 totals 14 residues. The germline gives CDR1 SGHRS, CDR2 YFSETQ. The CDR3 DNA follows: TGCGCCAGCAGCGAGGGACAGGGGGCAGATACGCAGTATTTT. This encodes CASSEGQGADTQYF.

A single count supports this clone. The rearrangement links TRBV30 to TRBJ1-1; D unclear. The ends were cut back, 4 bases at V and 0 bases at J, with 6 bases in the middle. CDR3 length equals 12 residues. Per the germline V gene, CDR1 is GTSNPN and CDR2 is SVGIG (reference sequence). The CDR3 is CAWMRMNTEAFF. The CDR3 DNA follows: TGTGCCTGGATGCGTATGAACACTGAAGCTTTCTTT.

About this clone: Within the sample, other DNA sequences also encode this same CDR3. The chain couples TRBV5-1 to TRBJ1-2; D not resolved. The CDR3 is 13 amino acids. V was cut by 0 bases and J by 2 bases, with 5 bases left in between. The germline gives CDR1 SGHRS, CDR2 YFSETQ. The CDR3 reads CASSLGQNYGYTF. CDR3 in DNA: TGCGCCAGCAGCTTGGGGCAAAACTATGGCTACACCTTC.

This chain joins TRBV7-8 and TRBJ1-6; maybe TRBD1 (6 bases). V was shortened by 4 bases and J by 8 bases, with 18 bases between the two germline ends. The CDR3 consists of 16 residues. The V gene's germline CDR1 is SGHVS and CDR2 FQNEAQ. DNA for the CDR3: TGTGCCAGCAGCTCCTCGACTGGACAGCCCTATTCACCCCTCCACTTT. Amino acids: CASSSSTGQPYSPLHF. The full variable domain, with the rest looked up from reference TRBV7-8 and TRBJ1-6, is GAGVSQSPRYKVAKRGQDVALRCDPISGHVSLFWYQQALGQGPEFLTYFQNEAQLDKSGLPSDRFFAERPEGSVSTLKIQRTQQEDSAVYLCASSSSTGQPYSPLHFGNGTRLTVT.

The rearrangement links TRBV29-1 to TRBJ1-5; 7 bases line up with TRBD1. Per the germline V gene, CDR1 is SQVTM and CDR2 is ANQGSEA. The CDR3 contains 14 residues. The V and J ends lost 4 bases and 7 bases, in that order; junction bases with no gene match: 10. DNA of the CDR3: TGCAGCGTTGTGGGAACAGGGGAGGGGCAGCCCCAGCATTTT. Protein sequence: CSVVGTGEGQPQHF.

The J gene is TRBJ1-5, the V gene TRBV29-1, with 8 positions matching TRBD1. Germline V gene data show CDR1 as SQVTM and CDR2 as ANQGSEA. The CDR3 consists of 14 residues. V lost 4 bases to trimming and J lost 2 bases; unmatched junction nucleotides: 4. In nucleotides, the CDR3 is TGCAGCGTTGGGGGCAGGGGGCGCAATCAGCCCCAGCATTTT. Protein: CSVGGRGRNQPQHF.

In this sample, this clone turned up once. A junction end diverges from the germline sequence, so it may reflect a read error. V gene TRBV10-3 combines with J gene TRBJ2-3; 7 bases are a match to TRBD1. Germline V lookup: CDR1 ENHRY, CDR2 SYGVKD. CDR3 length: 10 amino acids. Here the CDR3 reads CAISDGQERF. The CDR3 DNA reads as TGTGCCATCAGTGACGGACAGGAGCGTTTT.

The chain has TRBV4-3 and TRBJ2-7; no reliable D call. The V gene's germline CDR1 is LGHNA and CDR2 YSLEER. The CDR3 has 13 residues. The V and J ends lost 0 bases and 10 bases respectively, with 13 bases between them. This CDR3 reads CASSQENMGIQYF. The CDR3 nucleotides read TGCGCCAGCAGCCAAGAGAATATGGGGATTCAGTACTTC.

The genes are TRBV25-1 and TRBJ2-2, with TRBD2 identical over 10 bases. V trimming: 11 bases; J trimming: 0 bases; junction bases outside the gene matches: 9. The V gene's germline CDR1 is MGHDK and CDR2 SYGVNS. This CDR3 contains 16 residues. CDR3 region: CAGPGLALANTGELFF. CDR3 sequence (DNA): TGTGCCGGCCCGGGACTAGCGCTCGCGAACACCGGGGAGCTGTTTTTT.

CDR3 residues: CASSTPGQLYEQYF. DNA for the CDR3: TGTGCCAGCTCTACCCCGGGACAACTCTACGAGCAGTACTTC. V and J are TRBV25-1 and TRBJ2-7; D may be TRBD1 (6 bases). Trimming took 8 bases from V and 3 from J, leaving 17 bases between them. Germline V gene lookup returns CDR1 MGHDK and CDR2 SYGVNS. The CDR3 covers 14 residues.

Only a few counts were recorded for this clone. This rearrangement joins TRBV29-1 to TRBJ2-3; tentatively, D is TRBD1 (6 bases). The length of the CDR3 is 15 residues. Trimming stripped 6 bases from V and 2 bases from J, with 18 bases between. Germline V gene data show CDR1 as SQVTM and CDR2 as ANQGSEA. The CDR3 nucleotides are TGCAGCGTCAACCAGGGGATCCGTATCACAGATACGCAGTATTTT. It codes for CSVNQGIRITDTQYF.

This chain links TRBV9 with TRBJ2-1, with a tentative D call TRBD1 (6 bases). The CDR3 has 15 amino acids. Germline V gene data show CDR1 as SGDLS and CDR2 as YYNGEE. V shed 2 bases and J shed 4 bases, with 13 bases lying between them. CDR3 protein: CASSVRDKFYNEQFF. The CDR3 nucleotides are TGTGCCAGCAGCGTCCGGGACAAATTTTACAATGAGCAGTTCTTC.

V and J are TRBV13 and TRBJ2-5; 14 nucleotides line up with TRBD2. This CDR3 contains 14 residues. Trimming removed 3 bases from V and 11 bases from J; junction bases left unmatched: 5. Germline CDR1 reads PRHDT; CDR2 reads FYEKMQ (reference sequence). The CDR3: CASSLGLAGAYQYF. As DNA, the CDR3 is TGTGCCAGCAGCTTGGGACTAGCGGGGGCCTATCAGTACTTC.

This clone has a handful of counts. The gene calls are TRBV9 and TRBJ2-5; 9 bases agree with TRBD2. V was clipped by 0 bases and J by 3 bases; unmatched bases: 0. Germline CDR1 and CDR2: SGDLS and YYNGEE. There are 14 residues in the CDR3. In DNA, the CDR3 is TGTGCCAGCAGCGTAGTAGCGGGGGAAGAGACCCAGTACTTC. As protein: CASSVVAGEETQYF.

V gene TRBV19 combines with J gene TRBJ1-5, with D possibly matching TRBD1 (5 bases). Germline values: CDR1 LNHDA, CDR2 SQIVND (reference sequence). This CDR3 spans 13 amino acids. V was clipped by 8 bases and J by 11 bases, with 19 bases between them. The CDR3, as DNA: TGTGCCAGTCCCCGACGGGGCCCGAGGTCCCAGCATTTT. This codes for CASPRRGPRSQHF.

The gene calls are TRBV29-1 and TRBJ2-5, with D hard to call. The germline V and J ends were trimmed by 6 bases and 1 base, with 9 bases remaining between them. From germline, CDR1 is SQVTM and CDR2 ANQGSEA. The CDR3 is made up of 12 amino acids. The CDR3 region has the DNA TGCAGCGTCCAACGTGTCCAAGAGACCCAGTACTTC. Its translation: CSVQRVQETQYF.